These 30 T cell receptor beta chains originate from one sample sequenced in a study of blood T cell repertoires in COVID-19. Generated by immunoSEQ multiplex PCR, the TCRdb table keeps only in-frame clones and is missing some. Here the sample spans tens of thousands of clones, 80% to 90% being singletons. Specimen: peripheral blood. The receptors were sampled from a human donor with active COVID-19. The donor label of this sample is uncertain.

This chain joins TRBV6-1 and TRBJ2-7; TRBD2 might be the D (5 bases). The CDR3 runs 16 residues. Germline CDR1 is MNHNS and CDR2 is SASEGT. The V end lost 0 bases, the J end lost 0 bases, and 12 bases lay between the germline ends. CDR3 DNA sequence: TGTGCCAGCAGTGAAGCCGGGCGGGCGACCTCCTACGAGCAGTACTTC. This encodes CASSEAGRATSYEQYF.

This chain joins TRBV6-2 or TRBV6-3 and TRBJ1-2; 9 nucleotides agree with TRBD1. The CDR3 covers 15 residues. Germline V lookup: CDR1 MNHEY, CDR2 SVGEGT. After removal of 4 bases from V and 8 bases from J, the junction contained 11 bases not matched to a gene. CDR3 sequence: CASSSHGTGFFGYTF. Here the CDR3 DNA reads TGTGCCAGCAGTTCCCACGGGACAGGGTTTTTCGGCTACACCTTC.

This clone was found once. The chain has TRBV18 and TRBJ1-1, with D uncertain. The CDR3 is made up of 13 amino acids. Germline CDR1 and CDR2: KGHSH and LQKENI. The V and J ends lost 2 bases and 1 base respectively, with 5 bases between them. CDR3 sequence: CASSPAGNTEAFF. In DNA, the CDR3 is TGTGCCAGCTCACCAGCAGGGAACACTGAAGCTTTCTTT.

The chain uses TRBV10-2 and TRBJ1-6; TRBD1 matches at 8 bases. Looked up from germline, CDR1 is WSHSY and CDR2 is SAAADI. This CDR3 has 15 residues. The junction had 7 bases not matched to a gene; V was cut back by 4 bases and J by 8 bases. This CDR3 is CASSASGQEYSPLHF. CDR3 nucleotides: TGCGCCAGCAGTGCGTCGGGACAGGAATATTCACCCCTCCACTTT.

V and J are TRBV4-1 and TRBJ2-7; TRBD2 agrees at 9 bases. Germline CDR1 reads MGHRA; CDR2 reads YSYEKL. The CDR3 has 15 residues. Trimming at V came to 4 bases and at J to 1 base, leaving 5 bases not matched to a gene. The CDR3 DNA reads as TGCGCCAGCAGCCCAGCGGGGGGCCGTTCCTACGAGCAGTACTTC. It codes for CASSPAGGRSYEQYF.

The sample holds a few counts of this clone. V is TRBV5-1 and J is TRBJ2-7; 10 nucleotides align to TRBD2. The CDR3 covers 15 residues. With 3 bases clipped from V and 7 bases from J, the junction kept 10 bases outside the gene matches. From germline, CDR1 is SGHRS and CDR2 YFSETQ. CDR3 sequence reads: CASSSLGSGREEQYF. The CDR3 region has the DNA TGCGCCAGCAGCTCCTTAGGGAGCGGGAGGGAAGAGCAGTACTTC.

CDR3 DNA sequence: TGTGCCAGCAGCTTAGGTGGGGCGAGGTACACTGAAGCTTTCTTT. Protein product: CASSLGGARYTEAFF. The chain joins TRBV7-9 to TRBJ1-1, with a weak D call TRBD1 (5 bases). V lost 1 base, J lost 3 bases, and 12 bases lay in between. The CDR3 is 15 residues long. Germline V CDR1 and CDR2: SEHNR, FQNEAQ (reference sequence).

The table lists this clone with a count of one. This sequence joins TRBV28 and TRBJ1-5; TRBD1 matches 7 bases. The germline V gene has CDR1 MDHEN and CDR2 SYDVKM. The CDR3 contains 14 residues. Trimming cost V 3 bases and J 12 bases; bases outside gene matches: 11. The CDR3 region is CASSFGTARLGQHF. The CDR3 DNA follows: TGTGCCAGCAGTTTTGGGACAGCGCGTTTGGGCCAGCATTTT.

This clone was observed once. The chain joins TRBV6-2 or TRBV6-3 to TRBJ2-7; 9 nucleotides agree with TRBD2. V was pared by 5 bases and J by 2 bases, with 4 bases of the junction left unmatched. Germline V lookup: CDR1 MNHEY, CDR2 SVGEGT. The CDR3 loop spans 14 amino acids. The CDR3 is CASSVGGRAYEQYF. The CDR3 bases are TGTGCCAGCAGTGTGGGCGGGAGGGCCTACGAGCAGTACTTC.

V is TRBV9 and J is TRBJ2-1, with 12 bases matching TRBD2. V lost 4 bases, J lost 9 bases, and 8 bases stayed unmatched. This CDR3 spans 15 amino acids. Germline V gives CDR1 SGDLS, CDR2 YYNGEE. The CDR3 loop reads CASSPRLAGATEQFF. The CDR3 bases are TGTGCCAGCAGCCCCAGACTAGCGGGAGCTACTGAGCAGTTCTTC.

The V and J genes are TRBV19 and TRBJ1-6, with D tentatively TRBD1 (5 bases). The CDR3 contains 15 residues. Germline loops: CDR1 LNHDA, CDR2 SQIVND (reference sequence). V was pared by 3 bases and J by 7 bases, with 13 bases between. The CDR3 protein is CASSIQGSRNSPLHF. CDR3 sequence (DNA): TGTGCCAGTAGTATCCAGGGTAGTCGGAATTCACCCCTCCACTTT.

The chain recombines TRBV18 with TRBJ1-6; 9 nucleotides align to TRBD1. The germline V gene has CDR1 KGHSH and CDR2 LQKENI. CDR3 length equals 16 residues. The V segment lost 1 base and the J segment 7 bases; nucleotides outside the gene matches: 5. CDR3 amino acids: CASSPLGQGLNSPLHF. The CDR3 region has the DNA TGTGCCAGCTCACCACTAGGACAGGGGTTGAATTCACCCCTCCACTTT.

The J gene is TRBJ2-3, the V gene TRBV7-9; D is perhaps TRBD2 (5 bases). This CDR3 spans 13 amino acids. In germline, CDR1 is SEHNR, CDR2 FQNEAQ (reference sequence). Between the trimmed V and J ends, which lost 6 bases and 8 bases, there was a span of 15 bases. CDR3 protein: CASREVFLSTQYF. CDR3 sequence (DNA): TGTGCCAGCAGGGAGGTATTTTTGTCTACGCAGTATTTT. Full variable domain (missing parts from reference TRBV7-9 and TRBJ2-3): DTGVSQNPRHKITKRGQNVTFRCDPISEHNRLYWYRQTLGQGPEFLTYFQNEAQLEKSRLLSDRFSAERPKGSFSTLEIQRTEQGDSAMYLCASREVFLSTQYFGPGTRLTVL.

CDR3: CASSQDGTSGLLGAKNIQYF. CDR3 bases: TGCGCCAGCAGCCAAGACGGTACTAGCGGTCTCTTGGGGGCCAAAAACATTCAGTACTTC. The chain employs TRBV4-1 and TRBJ2-4; TRBD2 matches at 8 bases. The CDR3 is 20 amino acids. V was pared by 0 bases and J by 1 base, with 14 bases of the junction left unmatched. The germline V gene has CDR1 MGHRA and CDR2 YSYEKL.

V usage is TRBV6-5 and J usage is TRBJ2-7, with 7 bases fitting TRBD1. Per the germline V gene, CDR1 is MNHEY and CDR2 is SVGAGI. This CDR3 is 13 amino acids long. V lost 6 bases to trimming and J lost 0 bases; unmatched junction nucleotides: 2. CDR3 nucleotides: TGTGCCAGCAGGACAGGGTCCTCCTACGAGCAGTACTTC. It translates to CASRTGSSYEQYF.

V and J are TRBV5-5 and TRBJ2-1, with D perhaps matching TRBD2 (6 bases). Germline V gives CDR1 SGHKS, CDR2 YYEKEE (reference sequence). The CDR3 has 14 amino acids. Trimming took 3 bases from V and 3 from J, leaving 10 bases between them. The CDR3 DNA follows: TGTGCCAGCAGCTCGGGGGTCCGCTACAATGAGCAGTTCTTC. It specifies CASSSGVRYNEQFF.

This sequence joins TRBV5-1 and TRBJ2-5; perhaps TRBD1 as D (6 bases). Looked up from germline, CDR1 is SGHRS and CDR2 is YFSETQ. Trimming removed 3 bases from V and 7 bases from J, with 7 bases in between. This CDR3 region has 11 residues. In DNA form, the CDR3 reads TGCGCCAGCAGCTCGGACAGGACCCAGTACTTC. It specifies CASSSDRTQYF.

This chain joins TRBV6-2 or TRBV6-3 and TRBJ2-3, with TRBD2 identical over 10 bases. Germline values: CDR1 MNHEY, CDR2 SVGEGT. CDR3 length equals 15 residues. V lost 6 bases and J lost 2; bases outside the gene matches: 5. The CDR3 here is CASSLAGVFTDTQYF. The CDR3 DNA follows: TGTGCCAGCAGCCTAGCGGGAGTTTTCACAGATACGCAGTATTTT.

This chain links TRBV6-6 with TRBJ2-7; the D is unclear. V lost 2 bases and J 0 bases, leaving 11 bases between the germline ends. This CDR3 is 15 amino acids long. Germline values: CDR1 MNHNY, CDR2 SVGAGI (reference sequence). The CDR3 sequence: CASSYEPRNSYEQYF. CDR3 DNA: TGTGCCAGCAGTTACGAGCCTCGAAACTCCTACGAGCAGTACTTC.

The chain has TRBV7-9 and TRBJ2-7; 11 bases are shared with TRBD2. The CDR3 extends over 16 amino acids. V lost 5 bases to trimming and J lost 4 bases; unmatched junction nucleotides: 10. Germline CDR1 SEHNR, CDR2 FQNEAQ (reference sequence). The CDR3 region has the DNA TGTGCCAGCAGCCCAGGACCGGGACTAGCGGAATACGAGCAGTACTTC. Amino acid sequence: CASSPGPGLAEYEQYF. The full variable domain, with the rest looked up from reference TRBV7-9 and TRBJ2-7, is DTGVSQNPRHKITKRGQNVTFRCDPISEHNRLYWYRQTLGQGPEFLTYFQNEAQLEKSRLLSDRFSAERPKGSFSTLEIQRTEQGDSAMYLCASSPGPGLAEYEQYFGPGTRLTVT.

This chain joins TRBV7-8 and TRBJ2-7, with D possibly TRBD2 on 5 matching bases. CDR3 length: 15 amino acids. The V end was cut by 1 base, the J end by 2 bases, with 12 bases between. Germline V CDR1 and CDR2: SGHVS, FQNEAQ. CDR3 amino acids: CASSLEERRTYEQYF. DNA of the CDR3: TGTGCCAGCAGCTTAGAAGAGCGGAGAACCTACGAGCAGTACTTC.

This clone showed up just a few times. The chain recombines TRBV5-4 with TRBJ2-7; tentative D call: TRBD2 (5 bases). With 3 bases removed from V and 2 bases from J, the gap between germline ends came to 12 bases. CDR3 length equals 14 residues. Per germline, CDR1 SGHNT and CDR2 YYREEE (reference sequence). The CDR3, as DNA: TGTGCCAGCAGCTCAGACATCGGGGCCTACGAGCAGTACTTC. Amino acids: CASSSDIGAYEQYF.

Regarding this clone: Sequence at one end of the junction differs from germline and may be a read error. V gene TRBV7-9 combines with J gene TRBJ2-3; 11 bases align to TRBD2. The CDR3 is made up of 13 amino acids. Germline V lookup: CDR1 SEHNR, CDR2 FQNEAQ (reference sequence). The CDR3 sequence is CASSLAGGNTQYF. The CDR3 region has the DNA TGTGCCAGCAGTTTAGCGGGGGGGAATACGCAGTATTTT.

The rearrangement uses TRBV4-2 and TRBJ2-6; a possible D gene is TRBD1 (6 bases). Trimming removed 0 bases from V and 0 bases from J, with 9 bases in between. This CDR3 is 17 amino acids long. Germline lookup yields CDR1 LGHNA and CDR2 YNFKEQ. CDR3 region: CASSQDGDNSGANVLTF. The CDR3 DNA reads as TGTGCCAGCAGCCAAGATGGGGACAACTCTGGGGCCAACGTCCTGACTTTC.

This rearrangement joins TRBV24-1 to TRBJ2-5; 8 positions match TRBD1. Trimming cost V 2 bases and J 5 bases; bases outside gene matches: 6. CDR3 length: 15 residues. Germline CDR1 KGHDR, CDR2 SFDVKD. The CDR3 DNA sequence: TGTGCCACCAGTGATTCAGGGGGCGTGGGGGAGACCCAGTACTTC. It codes for CATSDSGGVGETQYF.

The V call is TRBV6-6, the J call TRBJ2-7, with a weak D call TRBD2 (6 bases). V gave up 0 bases and J gave up 7 bases, with 10 bases separating them. CDR1 is MNHNY and CDR2 is SVGAGI in the germline V gene (reference sequence). CDR3 size: 13 residues. The chain's CDR3 is CASSYSEGVEQYF. The CDR3 bases are TGTGCCAGCAGTTACTCGGAGGGAGTTGAGCAGTACTTC.

This chain uses TRBV10-3 with TRBJ1-2; TRBD1 agrees at 9 bases. Germline loops: CDR1 ENHRY, CDR2 SYGVKD. The CDR3 consists of 11 residues. Losses at the gene ends were 8 bases for V and 8 bases for J; bases not matched to a gene: 3. The CDR3 reads CAIWDREGYTF. The CDR3 region has the DNA TGTGCCATCTGGGACAGGGAAGGCTACACCTTC.

The J gene is TRBJ2-1, the V gene TRBV7-8; TRBD1 agrees at 8 bases. Trimming took 5 bases from V and 4 from J; bases not matched to a gene: 10. Germline CDR1 SGHVS, CDR2 FQNEAQ. This CDR3 spans 16 amino acids. CDR3 nucleotides: TGTGCCAGCAGCGACCCCGGACAGGGAGCGTACAATGAGCAGTTCTTC. Its translation: CASSDPGQGAYNEQFF.

This chain links TRBV10-3 with TRBJ2-7; D might be TRBD1 (5 bases). There are 13 residues in the CDR3. Germline-derived CDR1 and CDR2 are ENHRY and SYGVKD. The ends were cut back, 2 bases at V and 3 bases at J, with 8 bases in the middle. As DNA, the CDR3 is TGTGCCATCAGTGAGGGGGCCTTCTACGAGCAGTACTTC. This codes for CAISEGAFYEQYF.

The chain uses TRBV29-1 and TRBJ2-1; 10 nucleotides match TRBD1. This CDR3 comprises 14 residues. CDR1 is SQVTM, CDR2 ANQGSEA, per germline. V gave up 7 bases and J gave up 6 bases; unmatched junction bases: 9. The CDR3 sequence is CSASVGTGANEQFF. The CDR3 region has the DNA TGCAGCGCCAGCGTGGGGACAGGGGCCAATGAGCAGTTCTTC.